This TCR beta chain was identified during a study of T cells after yellow fever vaccination. Study-wide context: In the case of low-cell-number fractions, SMART-Seq v4 Ultra Low Input was used for preparation.

Whole-study results and caveats: FACS-sorted repertoires could harbor abundant contaminating bulk-population clonotypes. Most primary-vaccination clones recurred post-booster (nearly 98% CD4, around 90% CD8).

The CDR3 consists of 17 residues. Per germline, CDR1 SGHVS and CDR2 FQNEAQ. V was trimmed by 4 bases and J by 0 bases, leaving 19 bases between them. Of note for this clonotype: Its cognate antigen is unknown.

Template switching by 5'RACE produced TCR cDNA, adding a universal primer site and UMIs. TCRdb re-called the 5' RACE reads through MiXCR, storing one row per CDR3 protein. The profile covers over 200,000 distinct CDR3 sequences, with roughly 6.8% appearing a single time and approximately 1% taken by the ten largest. The V call is TRBV7-8, the J call TRBJ2-7, with a possible D match to TRBD1 (5 bases). Sequenced material: CD4+ T cells sorted from PBMCs, taken on the day of the yellow fever booster vaccination. This receptor was taken from a man aged 25-45 years who received the YFV17D yellow fever vaccine. This chain's CDR3 is CASSSVPGMAASYEQYF. CDR3 sequence (DNA): TGTGCCAGCAGCTCAGTACCAGGGATGGCAGCCTCCTACGAGCAGTACTTC.